One sample yielded the 26 T cell receptor beta chains listed below, sequenced in a study of shared clonotypes between healthy human individuals. TCRdb's copy holds only in-frame clones and misses some; the assay was immunoSEQ multiplex PCR. The table records more than 2,000,000 clones, 90% to 95% of them present only once. Material: naive CD4+ T cells from PBMCs. The subset denotes: CD45RA+ positively selected. The origin of the receptors is a man between 18 and 29 years old in good health. Some clones in this sample may be carry-over from other donors' samples.

V usage is TRBV11-2 and J usage is TRBJ2-7; 11 nucleotides align to TRBD2. Germline lookup yields CDR1 SGHAT and CDR2 FQNNGV. With V trimmed by 5 bases and J by 5 bases, 14 bases remained unmatched. The CDR3 is made up of 17 amino acids. The CDR3, as DNA: TGTGCCAGCAGCCCGCGGGTAGCGGGAGGGCCAATAAACGAGCAGTACTTC. It is translated as CASSPRVAGGPINEQYF.

This clone was counted once. V and J are TRBV5-1 and TRBJ2-7, with D perhaps matching TRBD1 or TRBD2 (6 bases each). Germline lookup yields CDR1 SGHRS and CDR2 YFSETQ. Trimming took 7 bases from V and 2 from J, leaving 19 bases between them. The CDR3 loop spans 15 amino acids. The CDR3 sequence: CASGQDEGGPYEQYF. The DNA for the CDR3 is TGCGCCAGCGGGCAGGATGAGGGGGGCCCCTACGAGCAGTACTTC.

This chain connects TRBV9 to TRBJ2-1; 12 nucleotides match TRBD2. V lost 4 bases, J lost 4 bases, and 9 bases stayed unmatched. CDR1 is SGDLS, CDR2 YYNGEE, per germline. This CDR3 contains 17 residues. The CDR3 bases are TGTGCCAGCAGCCAAGAGGGACTAGCGGGCCCTTACAATGAGCAGTTCTTC. It specifies CASSQEGLAGPYNEQFF.

The chain links TRBV20-1 to TRBJ1-1; D is unclear. The length of the CDR3 is 11 residues. The germline V and J ends were trimmed by 6 bases and 4 bases, with 9 bases remaining between them. Germline values: CDR1 DFQATT, CDR2 SNEGSKA (reference sequence). The CDR3 nucleotides are TGCAGTGCCATTGAGAGCACTGAAGCTTTCTTT. It encodes CSAIESTEAFF.

The chain is built from TRBV5-1 and TRBJ2-5; no clear D gene. The CDR3 length is 14 residues. Trimming took off 2 bases at V and 5 bases at J, with 13 bases between the two ends. Germline CDR1 is SGHRS and CDR2 is YFSETQ. CDR3 nucleotide sequence: TGCGCCAGCAGCTTTTCGGGCTGGGGTGAGACCCAGTACTTC. This gives the protein CASSFSGWGETQYF.

There are a few counts of this clone. V gene TRBV9 combines with J gene TRBJ1-1, with D perhaps matching TRBD1 (6 bases). The CDR3 sequence is 17 residues long. V gave up 2 bases and J gave up 1 base, with 18 bases separating them. Germline assignment: CDR1 SGDLS and CDR2 YYNGEE. CDR3 amino acids: CASSVPLQGLRNTEAFF. As DNA, the CDR3 is TGTGCCAGCAGCGTCCCCCTACAGGGCTTACGGAACACTGAAGCTTTCTTT.

V and J are TRBV9 and TRBJ2-3, with 9 bases matching TRBD2. Germline CDR1 reads SGDLS; CDR2 reads YYNGEE. V lost 3 bases to trimming and J lost 4 bases; unmatched junction nucleotides: 9. This CDR3 comprises 16 residues. The CDR3 loop is CASSARGLASSDTQYF. The CDR3 coding sequence is TGTGCCAGCAGCGCCAGGGGACTAGCATCTTCAGATACGCAGTATTTT.

The chain recombines TRBV30 with TRBJ1-6, with TRBD1 matching over 7 bases. The junction had 4 bases not matched to a gene; V was cut back by 8 bases and J by 3 bases. CDR1 and CDR2 (germline): GTSNPN, SVGIG (reference sequence). There are 13 residues in the CDR3. The CDR3 DNA reads as TGTGCCGGCACAGGGGACTATAATTCACCCCTCCACTTT. Amino acids: CAGTGDYNSPLHF.

This clone has a single count. The chain is built from TRBV18 and TRBJ2-4, with a tentative D call TRBD2 (5 bases). The CDR3 consists of 15 residues. Germline CDR1 KGHSH, CDR2 LQKENI. V lost 3 bases to trimming and J lost 0 bases, with 9 bases between them. The CDR3 sequence is CASSPDGLAKNIQYF. CDR3 DNA sequence: TGTGCCAGCTCACCTGACGGACTAGCCAAAAACATTCAGTACTTC.

The rearrangement uses TRBV11-2 and TRBJ2-5, with 9 bases fitting TRBD1. V trimming: 2 bases; J trimming: 3 bases; junction bases outside the gene matches: 4. The CDR3 has 15 amino acids. From germline, CDR1 is SGHAT and CDR2 FQNNGV. CDR3 loop: CASSLTRTGEETQYF. CDR3 nucleotide sequence: TGTGCCAGCAGCTTAACACGGACAGGGGAAGAGACCCAGTACTTC.

A note on this clone: An end of the junction differs from the germline gene, which may be a read error. The chain employs TRBV6-1 and TRBJ2-4; no clear D gene. Germline CDR1 is MNHNS and CDR2 is SASEGT. CDR3 length equals 14 residues. CDR3 coding DNA: TGTGCCAGCAGGGAAGTACTAGCCAAAAACATTCAGTACTTC. It codes for CASREVLAKNIQYF.

The chain carries TRBV27 and TRBJ1-3; D may be TRBD1 (5 bases). V was cut by 5 bases and J by 0 bases, with 14 bases left in between. The CDR3 extends over 16 amino acids. The germline gives CDR1 MNHEY, CDR2 SMNVEV (reference sequence). The CDR3 is CASSPGTSSSGNTIYF. CDR3 nucleotides: TGTGCCAGCAGTCCCGGGACGAGTAGCTCTGGAAACACCATATATTTT.

The chain couples TRBV7-9 to TRBJ2-1, with TRBD2 identical over 10 bases. The CDR3 extends over 15 amino acids. Germline V gene data show CDR1 as SEHNR and CDR2 as FQNEAQ (reference sequence). The V gene end was trimmed by 3 bases and the J gene end by 4 bases; junction bases not matched to a gene: 3. The CDR3 region is CASSLASGGYNEQFF. CDR3 DNA sequence: TGTGCCAGCAGCTTGGCTAGCGGGGGTTACAATGAGCAGTTCTTC. Variable domain in full (rest from reference TRBV7-9 and TRBJ2-1): DTGVSQNPRHKITKRGQNVTFRCDPISEHNRLYWYRQTLGQGPEFLTYFQNEAQLEKSRLLSDRFSAERPKGSFSTLEIQRTEQGDSAMYLCASSLASGGYNEQFFGPGTRLTVL.

The chain carries TRBV5-4 and TRBJ1-1; D is perhaps TRBD1 (5 bases). Per germline, CDR1 SGHNT and CDR2 YYREEE (reference sequence). This CDR3 region has 15 residues. The V and J ends lost 4 bases and 4 bases respectively, with 17 bases between them. The CDR3 nucleotides read TGTGCCAGCAGCCGGGATGGGGGACCCCTCACTGAAGCTTTCTTT. This sequence encodes CASSRDGGPLTEAFF.

As for this clone: The sample carries other DNA sequences with the same CDR3. The chain links TRBV27 to TRBJ1-1; TRBD1 is a possible D gene (5 bases). Germline CDR1 reads MNHEY; CDR2 reads SMNVEV (reference sequence). The CDR3 length is 13 residues. The V and J ends lost 3 bases and 3 bases respectively, with 8 bases between them. In DNA form, the CDR3 reads TGTGCCAGCAGTTTGAGCAGGGACACTGAAGCTTTCTTT. Protein: CASSLSRDTEAFF.

The chain carries TRBV11-1 and TRBJ2-1; D is uncertain. This CDR3 region has 13 residues. With 2 bases removed from V and 4 bases from J, the gap between germline ends came to 6 bases. CDR1 is SGHAT and CDR2 is FQDESV in the germline V gene (reference sequence). CDR3 bases: TGTGCCAGCAGCTTAAGGCCGTACAATGAGCAGTTCTTC. The encoded protein is CASSLRPYNEQFF. Looking up the rest from reference TRBV11-1 and TRBJ2-1 gives the full variable domain: EAEVAQSPRYKITEKSQAVAFWCDPISGHATLYWYRQILGQGPELLVQFQDESVVDDSQLPKDRFSAERLKGVDSTLKIQPAELGDSAMYLCASSLRPYNEQFFGPGTRLTVL.

The V and J genes are TRBV2 and TRBJ1-1; D remains ambiguous. The CDR3 is 13 residues long. Germline-derived CDR1 and CDR2 are SNHLY and FYNNEI. The V end was cut by 4 bases, the J end by 8 bases, with 14 bases between. CDR3 sequence reads: CASSGLAAGEAFF. The CDR3 bases are TGTGCCAGCAGTGGTCTGGCAGCCGGGGAAGCTTTCTTT.

Points on this clone: The sample contains more than one DNA sequence encoding this CDR3. This sequence joins TRBV5-1 and TRBJ2-6; no reliable D call. The germline V and J ends were trimmed by 3 bases and 0 bases, with 7 bases remaining between them. The germline V gene has CDR1 SGHRS and CDR2 YFSETQ. This CDR3 is built from 15 residues. In DNA form, the CDR3 reads TGCGCCAGCAGCTCCGACGGCTCTGGGGCCAACGTCCTGACTTTC. Its protein is CASSSDGSGANVLTF.

V usage is TRBV27 and J usage is TRBJ1-2; D unresolved. In germline, CDR1 is MNHEY, CDR2 SMNVEV (reference sequence). The CDR3 extends over 14 amino acids. The V end was cut by 6 bases, the J end by 1 base, with 12 bases between. In nucleotides, the CDR3 is TGTGCCAGCAGCCCCAAGGGCTTTAACTATGGCTACACCTTC. Residues: CASSPKGFNYGYTF.

The chain recombines TRBV7-3 with TRBJ2-3; D is unresolved. Germline lookup yields CDR1 SGHTA and CDR2 FQGTGA. The CDR3 runs 14 residues. V was cut by 6 bases and J by 4 bases, with 14 bases left in between. CDR3 sequence: CASSYGPNPDTQYF. DNA for the CDR3: TGTGCCAGCAGTTACGGACCGAACCCAGATACGCAGTATTTT.

V and J are TRBV6-5 and TRBJ1-3; D is ambiguous. V was clipped by 1 base and J by 0 bases, with 7 bases between them. The CDR3 contains 15 residues. Germline lookup yields CDR1 MNHEY and CDR2 SVGAGI. The DNA for the CDR3 is TGTGCCAGCAGTTACTGGCCGGACTCTGGAAACACCATATATTTT. As protein: CASSYWPDSGNTIYF.

This sequence joins TRBV4-1 and TRBJ1-4, with D unclear. CDR3 length equals 17 residues. From germline, CDR1 is MGHRA and CDR2 YSYEKL. The V end lost 1 base, the J end lost 8 bases, and 20 bases lay between the germline ends. DNA of the CDR3: TGCGCCAGCAGCCAAGTGGGCGCGTCCCCCAAACGGGAAAAACTGTTTTTT. This translates into CASSQVGASPKREKLFF.

The chain couples TRBV2 to TRBJ1-2, with 9 positions matching TRBD1. CDR3 size: 13 residues. CDR1 is SNHLY, CDR2 FYNNEI, per germline. J was trimmed by 5 bases and V by 8 bases; bases with no gene match: 6. The CDR3 protein is CASVGTGMYGYTF. CDR3 in DNA: TGTGCCAGCGTTGGGACAGGGATGTATGGCTACACCTTC.

CDR3 in DNA: TGTGCCAGCAGTTTAGGCGGCATCCCGGGACGAGAGGCCATAGGGGTCCCACAAGAGACCCAGTACTTC. Translated: CASSLGGIPGREAIGVPQETQYF. The chain recombines TRBV28 with TRBJ2-5; the D gene could be TRBD1 or TRBD2 (5 bases each). The V gene lost 2 bases and the J gene lost 2 bases, with 36 bases spanning the gap. The CDR3 loop spans 23 amino acids. Looked up from germline, CDR1 is MDHEN and CDR2 is SYDVKM.

V and J are TRBV10-3 and TRBJ1-4, with D possibly matching TRBD1 (5 bases). The germline V gene encodes CDR1 ENHRY and CDR2 SYGVKD. This CDR3 spans 14 amino acids. V lost 5 bases to trimming and J lost 2 bases, with 9 bases between them. CDR3 sequence reads: CAISQGSTNEKLFF. CDR3 nucleotide sequence: TGTGCCATCAGTCAGGGTTCGACTAATGAAAAACTGTTTTTT.

The V call is TRBV11-2, the J call TRBJ2-2; 7 bases align to TRBD2. V dropped 5 bases and J dropped 8; count of bases not matched to a gene: 23. Germline CDR1 is SGHAT and CDR2 is FQNNGV. This CDR3 has 19 residues. The CDR3 is CASSVRHPRTRTWGGELFF. The DNA for the CDR3 is TGTGCCAGCAGCGTCCGTCACCCAAGGACTAGGACCTGGGGTGGGGAGCTGTTTTTT.